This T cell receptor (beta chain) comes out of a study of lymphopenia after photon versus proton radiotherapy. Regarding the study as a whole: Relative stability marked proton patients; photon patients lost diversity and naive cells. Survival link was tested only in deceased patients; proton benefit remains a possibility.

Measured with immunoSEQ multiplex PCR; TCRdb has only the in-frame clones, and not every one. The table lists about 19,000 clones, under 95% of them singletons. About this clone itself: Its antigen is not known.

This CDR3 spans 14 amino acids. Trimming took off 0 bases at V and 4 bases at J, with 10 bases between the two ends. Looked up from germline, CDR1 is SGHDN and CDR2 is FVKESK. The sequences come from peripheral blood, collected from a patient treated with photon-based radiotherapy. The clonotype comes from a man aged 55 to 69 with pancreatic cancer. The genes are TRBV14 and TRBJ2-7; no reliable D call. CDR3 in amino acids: CASSQDGGRYEQYF. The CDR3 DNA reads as TGTGCCAGCAGCCAAGATGGTGGGCGATACGAGCAGTACTTC.